This TCR beta chain stems from a study of response to subunit inactivated influenza vaccine. This clonotype has just a few counts. Its antigen remains unidentified. One entry per CDR3 protein results from TCRdb running MiXCR on the RT-PCR reads. The sample contains about 650,000 distinct CDR3 sequences, about a sixth of which appear only once. Study results and limitations: That few new T cells are recruited by each seasonal influenza vaccination was the authors' suggestion.

V was clipped by 0 bases and J by 8 bases, with 14 bases between them. The CDR3 has 14 amino acids. The germline gives CDR1 SGHRS, CDR2 YFSETQ. Material: PBMCs from blood, obtained roughly 13 days after vaccination. The sequence was obtained from a man in his fifties who received an inactivated influenza vaccine. The chain couples TRBV5-1 to TRBJ1-2, with TRBD1 as a possible D gene (6 bases). CDR3 amino acids: CASSLGGGADGYTF. The CDR3 DNA reads as TGCGCCAGCAGCTTGGGTGGGGGCGCGGACGGCTACACCTTC.